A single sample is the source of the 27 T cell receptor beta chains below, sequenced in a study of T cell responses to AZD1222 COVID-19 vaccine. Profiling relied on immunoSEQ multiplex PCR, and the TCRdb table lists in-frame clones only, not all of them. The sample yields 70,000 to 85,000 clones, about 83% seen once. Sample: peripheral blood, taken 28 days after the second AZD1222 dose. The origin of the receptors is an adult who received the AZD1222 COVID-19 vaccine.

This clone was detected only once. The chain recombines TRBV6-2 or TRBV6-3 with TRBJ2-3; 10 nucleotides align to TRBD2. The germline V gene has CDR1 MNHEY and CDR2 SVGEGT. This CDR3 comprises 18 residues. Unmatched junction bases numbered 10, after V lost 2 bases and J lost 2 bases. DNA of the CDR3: TGTGCCAGCAGTTACCGTATGTTTAGCGGGAGGCCCACAGATACGCAGTATTTT. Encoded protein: CASSYRMFSGRPTDTQYF.

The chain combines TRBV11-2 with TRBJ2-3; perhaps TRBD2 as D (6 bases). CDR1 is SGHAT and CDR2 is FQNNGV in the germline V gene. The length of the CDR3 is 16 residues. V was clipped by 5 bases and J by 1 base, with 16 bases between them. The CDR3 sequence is CASSLGVSGRTDTQYF. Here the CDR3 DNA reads TGTGCCAGCAGCCTAGGGGTTAGCGGACGCACAGATACGCAGTATTTT.

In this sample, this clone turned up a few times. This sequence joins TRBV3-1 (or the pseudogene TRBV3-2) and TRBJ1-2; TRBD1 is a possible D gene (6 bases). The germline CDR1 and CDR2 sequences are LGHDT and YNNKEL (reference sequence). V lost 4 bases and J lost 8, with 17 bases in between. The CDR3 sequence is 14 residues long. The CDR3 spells CASSPGPGAGGYTF. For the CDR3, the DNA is TGTGCCAGCAGCCCAGGCCCGGGGGCAGGGGGCTACACCTTC.

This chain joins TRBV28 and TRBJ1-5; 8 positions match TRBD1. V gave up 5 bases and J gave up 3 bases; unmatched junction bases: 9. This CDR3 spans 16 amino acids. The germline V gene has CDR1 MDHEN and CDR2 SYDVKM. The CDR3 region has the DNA TGTGCCAGCAGTACTCGACAGGGGAGCTACAATCAGCCCCAGCATTTT. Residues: CASSTRQGSYNQPQHF.

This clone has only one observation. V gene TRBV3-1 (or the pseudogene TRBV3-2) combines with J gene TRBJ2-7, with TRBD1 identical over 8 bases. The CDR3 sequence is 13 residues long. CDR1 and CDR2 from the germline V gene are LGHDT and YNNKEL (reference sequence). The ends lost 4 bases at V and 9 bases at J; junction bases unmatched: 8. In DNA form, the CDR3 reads TGTGCCAGCAGCCCCGTGGGACAGGCCGGGCAGTACTTC. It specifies CASSPVGQAGQYF.

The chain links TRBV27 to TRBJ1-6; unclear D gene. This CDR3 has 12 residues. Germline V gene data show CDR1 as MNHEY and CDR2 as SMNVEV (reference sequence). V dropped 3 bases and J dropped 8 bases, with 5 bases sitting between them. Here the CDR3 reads CASSFYDSPLHF. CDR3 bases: TGTGCCAGCAGTTTTTACGATTCACCCCTCCACTTT.

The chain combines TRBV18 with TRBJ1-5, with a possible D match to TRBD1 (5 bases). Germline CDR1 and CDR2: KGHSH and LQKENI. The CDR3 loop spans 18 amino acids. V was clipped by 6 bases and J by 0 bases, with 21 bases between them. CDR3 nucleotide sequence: TGTGCCAGCTCTAATCTCCGGGACCCGGGACGTAGCAATCAGCCCCAGCATTTT. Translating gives CASSNLRDPGRSNQPQHF. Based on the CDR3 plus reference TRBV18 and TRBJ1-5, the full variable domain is NAGVMQNPRHLVRRRGQEARLRCSPMKGHSHVYWYRQLPEEGLKFMVYLQKENIIDESGMPKERFSAEFPKEGPSILRIQQVVRGDSAAYFCASSNLRDPGRSNQPQHFGDGTRLSIL.

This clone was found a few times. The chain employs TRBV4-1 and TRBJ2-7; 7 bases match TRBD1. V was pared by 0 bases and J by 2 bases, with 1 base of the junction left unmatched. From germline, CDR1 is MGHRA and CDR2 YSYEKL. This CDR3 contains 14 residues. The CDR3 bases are TGCGCCAGCAGCCAAGAGAGGGGGCCCTACGAGCAGTACTTC. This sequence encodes CASSQERGPYEQYF.

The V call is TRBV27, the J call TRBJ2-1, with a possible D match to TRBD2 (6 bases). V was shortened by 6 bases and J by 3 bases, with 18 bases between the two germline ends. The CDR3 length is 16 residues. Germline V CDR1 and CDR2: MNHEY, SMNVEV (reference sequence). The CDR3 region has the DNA TGTGCCAGCAGAAGCCTGACAACGGGAGACTACAATGAGCAGTTCTTC. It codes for CASRSLTTGDYNEQFF.

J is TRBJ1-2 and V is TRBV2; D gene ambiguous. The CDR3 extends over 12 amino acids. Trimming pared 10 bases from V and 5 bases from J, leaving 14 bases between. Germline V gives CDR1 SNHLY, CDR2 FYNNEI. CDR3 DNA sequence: TGTGCCACCCATGGGGAGAAATATGGCTACACCTTC. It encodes CATHGEKYGYTF.

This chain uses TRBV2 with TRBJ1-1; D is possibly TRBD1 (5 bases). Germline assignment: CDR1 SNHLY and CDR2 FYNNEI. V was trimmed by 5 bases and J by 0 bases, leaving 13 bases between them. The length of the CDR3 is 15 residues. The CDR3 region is CASSHRSAMNTEAFF. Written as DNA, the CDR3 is TGTGCCAGCAGTCACAGGAGTGCAATGAACACTGAAGCTTTCTTT.

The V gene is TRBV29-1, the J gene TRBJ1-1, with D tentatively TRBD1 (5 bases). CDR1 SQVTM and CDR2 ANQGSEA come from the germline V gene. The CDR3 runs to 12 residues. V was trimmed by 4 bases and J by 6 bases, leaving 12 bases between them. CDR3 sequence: CSVATMGAEAFF. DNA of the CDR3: TGCAGCGTTGCGACGATGGGGGCTGAAGCTTTCTTT. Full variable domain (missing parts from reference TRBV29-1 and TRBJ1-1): SAVISQKPSRDICQRGTSLTIQCQVDSQVTMMFWYRQQPGQSLTLIATANQGSEATYESGFVIDKFPISRPNLTFSTLTVSNMSPEDSSIYLCSVATMGAEAFFGQGTRLTVV.

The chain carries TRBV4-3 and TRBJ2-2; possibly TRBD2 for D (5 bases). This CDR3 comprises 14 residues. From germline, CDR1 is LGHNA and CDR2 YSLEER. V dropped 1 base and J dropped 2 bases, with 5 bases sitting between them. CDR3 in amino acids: CASSQGTNTGELFF. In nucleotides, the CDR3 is TGCGCCAGCAGCCAAGGGACTAACACCGGGGAGCTGTTTTTT.

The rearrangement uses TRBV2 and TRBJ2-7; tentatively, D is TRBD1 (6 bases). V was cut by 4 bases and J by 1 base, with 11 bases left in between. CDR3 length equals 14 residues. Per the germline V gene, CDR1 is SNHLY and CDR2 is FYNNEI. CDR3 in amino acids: CASSVEDRSYEQYF. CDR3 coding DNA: TGTGCCAGCAGTGTGGAGGACAGATCCTACGAGCAGTACTTC.

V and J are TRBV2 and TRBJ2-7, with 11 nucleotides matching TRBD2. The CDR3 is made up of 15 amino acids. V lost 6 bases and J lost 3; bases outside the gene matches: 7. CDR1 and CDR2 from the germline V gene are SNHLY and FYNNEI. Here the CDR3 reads CASRDLAGGLYEQYF. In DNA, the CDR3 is TGTGCCAGCAGGGATCTAGCGGGAGGCCTCTACGAGCAGTACTTC.

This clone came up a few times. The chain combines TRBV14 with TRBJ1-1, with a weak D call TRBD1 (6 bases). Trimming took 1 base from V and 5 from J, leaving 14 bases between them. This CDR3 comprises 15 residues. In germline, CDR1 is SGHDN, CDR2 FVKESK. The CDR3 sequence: CASSQATGRGTEAFF. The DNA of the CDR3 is TGTGCCAGCAGCCAAGCAACCGGCAGGGGAACTGAAGCTTTCTTT.

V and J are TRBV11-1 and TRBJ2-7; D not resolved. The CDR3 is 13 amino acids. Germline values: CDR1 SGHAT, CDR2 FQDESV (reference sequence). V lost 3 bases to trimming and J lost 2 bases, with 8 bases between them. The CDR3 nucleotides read TGTGCCAGCAGCTTCGACCAGGCCTACGAGCAGTACTTC. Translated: CASSFDQAYEQYF.

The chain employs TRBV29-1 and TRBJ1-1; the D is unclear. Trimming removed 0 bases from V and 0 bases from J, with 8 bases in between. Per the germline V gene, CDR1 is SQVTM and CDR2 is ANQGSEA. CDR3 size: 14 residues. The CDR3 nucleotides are TGCAGCGTTGAAGATTCCGCCATGAACACTGAAGCTTTCTTT. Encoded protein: CSVEDSAMNTEAFF.

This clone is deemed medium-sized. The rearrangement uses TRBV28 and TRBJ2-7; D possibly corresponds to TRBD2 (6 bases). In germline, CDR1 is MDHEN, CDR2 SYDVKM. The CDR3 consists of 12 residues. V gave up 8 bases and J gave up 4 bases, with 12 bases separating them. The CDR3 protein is CASGGGVYEQYF. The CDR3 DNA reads TGTGCCAGCGGCGGAGGGGTTTACGAGCAGTACTTC.

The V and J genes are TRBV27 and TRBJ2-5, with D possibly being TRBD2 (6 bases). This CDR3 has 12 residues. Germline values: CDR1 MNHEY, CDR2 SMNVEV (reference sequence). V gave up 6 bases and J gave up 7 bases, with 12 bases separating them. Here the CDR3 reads CASSPLGGTQYF. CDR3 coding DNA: TGTGCCAGCAGCCCCCTCGGGGGGACCCAGTACTTC.

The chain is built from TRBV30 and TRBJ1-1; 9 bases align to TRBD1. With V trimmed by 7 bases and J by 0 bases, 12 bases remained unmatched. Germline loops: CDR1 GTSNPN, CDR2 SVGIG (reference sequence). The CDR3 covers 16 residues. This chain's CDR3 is CALARGTGLMNTEAFF. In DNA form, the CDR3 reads TGTGCCTTAGCCCGCGGGACAGGGCTTATGAACACTGAAGCTTTCTTT. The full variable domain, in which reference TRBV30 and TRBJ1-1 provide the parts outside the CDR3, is SQTIHQWPATLVQPVGSPLSLECTVEGTSNPNLYWYRQAAGRGLQLLFYSVGIGQISSEVPQNLSASRPQDRQFILSSKKLLLSDSGFYLCALARGTGLMNTEAFFGQGTRLTVV.

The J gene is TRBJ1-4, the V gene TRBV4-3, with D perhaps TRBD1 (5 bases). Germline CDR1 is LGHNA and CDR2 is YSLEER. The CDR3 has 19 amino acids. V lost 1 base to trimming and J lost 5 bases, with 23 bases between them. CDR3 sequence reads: CASSQGANIRGSPNEKLFF. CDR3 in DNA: TGCGCCAGCAGCCAAGGAGCGAACATACGGGGGTCCCCCAATGAAAAACTGTTTTTT.

The CDR3, as DNA: TGTGCCAGCTCAAGCCGGGACAGGGACACTGAAGCTTTCTTT. Translating it yields CASSSRDRDTEAFF. The rearrangement joins TRBV18 to TRBJ1-1, with 9 bases identical to TRBD1. This CDR3 has 14 residues. J lost 3 bases, V lost 5 bases, and 4 bases had no gene match. Germline V lookup: CDR1 KGHSH, CDR2 LQKENI. Filled out from reference TRBV18 and TRBJ1-1, the complete variable domain reads NAGVMQNPRHLVRRRGQEARLRCSPMKGHSHVYWYRQLPEEGLKFMVYLQKENIIDESGMPKERFSAEFPKEGPSILRIQQVVRGDSAAYFCASSSRDRDTEAFFGQGTRLTVV.

CDR3 coding DNA: TGTGCCTGGAGCAGTCGCATCGGTCAGCCCCAGCATTTT. Translation: CAWSSRIGQPQHF. The V and J genes are TRBV30 and TRBJ1-5; D call uncertain. There are 13 residues in the CDR3. The V end lost 3 bases, the J end lost 6 bases, and 12 bases lay between the germline ends. Germline V gives CDR1 GTSNPN, CDR2 SVGIG (reference sequence).

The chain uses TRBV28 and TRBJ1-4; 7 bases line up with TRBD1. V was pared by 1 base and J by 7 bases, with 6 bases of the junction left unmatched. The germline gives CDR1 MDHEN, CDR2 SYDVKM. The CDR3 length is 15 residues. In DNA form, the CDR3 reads TGTGCCAGCAGTTTATCAGGGGGACTGGGTGAAAAACTGTTTTTT. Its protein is CASSLSGGLGEKLFF.

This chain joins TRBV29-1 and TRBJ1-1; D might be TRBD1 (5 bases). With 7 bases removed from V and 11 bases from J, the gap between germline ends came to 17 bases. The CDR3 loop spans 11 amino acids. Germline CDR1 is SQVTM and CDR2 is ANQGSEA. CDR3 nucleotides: TGCAGCGGTCGATCGGGGGAGGTGGCTTTCTTT. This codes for CSGRSGEVAFF.

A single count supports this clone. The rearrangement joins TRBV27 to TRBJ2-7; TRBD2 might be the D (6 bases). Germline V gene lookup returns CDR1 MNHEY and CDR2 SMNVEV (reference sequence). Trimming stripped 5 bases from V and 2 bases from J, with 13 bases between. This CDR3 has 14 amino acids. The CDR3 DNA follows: TGTGCCAGCAGTCCGGGACTTGTCCCCTACGAGCAGTACTTC. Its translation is CASSPGLVPYEQYF.